Shown below are 14 T cell receptor beta chains from a single sample sequenced in a study of low-dose radiotherapy and immunotherapy resistance in tumors. With a constant-region primer and a V-primer adapter, TCRs were subjected to approximately 18 PCR cycles of amplification. TCRdb analysed the reads with MiXCR anew, one entry per CDR3 protein. The profile shows roughly 48,000 distinct CDR3 sequences, approximately 33% of them singletons. Time point defined: after trial treatment. Treatment in this sample: LDRT plus nivolumab, ipilimumab, low-dose cyclophosphamide and aspirin (RACIN trial). The starting material was PBMCs, obtained after low-dose radiotherapy plus immunotherapy. These receptors all stem from a male donor with rectosigmoid adenocarcinoma.

This clonotype was seen a handful of times. This chain uses TRBV19 with TRBJ2-3, with TRBD2 matching 8 bases. Trimming removed 3 bases from V and 1 base from J; junction bases left unmatched: 6. CDR1 is LNHDA and CDR2 is SQIVND in the germline V gene (reference sequence). The CDR3 contains 16 residues. The DNA of the CDR3 is TGTGCCAGTAGTATCCCCCGAGCGGGAGGCACAGATACGCAGTATTTT. Its protein product is CASSIPRAGGTDTQYF.

At least ten counts were recorded for this clonotype. The rearrangement joins TRBV6-2 or TRBV6-3 to TRBJ2-7; 7 bases map to TRBD1. The V gene's germline CDR1 is MNHEY and CDR2 SVGEGT. V lost 5 bases and J lost 2; bases outside the gene matches: 3. CDR3 length equals 13 residues. The CDR3 nucleotides read TGTGCCAGCAGTCGGACAGGTACCTACGAGCAGTACTTC. Residues: CASSRTGTYEQYF.

Details on this clonotype: One base separates it from a far larger clone, so it is likely a read error. The chain couples TRBV11-1 to TRBJ1-1; D unclear. This CDR3 has 14 residues. The germline V gene has CDR1 SGHAT and CDR2 FQDESV (reference sequence). Trimming took off 1 base at V and 0 bases at J, with 6 bases between the two ends. The CDR3 DNA sequence: TGTGCCAGCAGCTTAGTACGTTTGAACACTGAAGCTTTCTTT. Translating it yields CASSLVRLNTEAFF.

V and J are TRBV12-3 or TRBV12-4 and TRBJ1-1; D unclear. V lost 8 bases and J 0 bases, leaving 7 bases between the germline ends. CDR3 length: 12 amino acids. CDR3 nucleotides: TGTGCCAGCGTGCTCGTGAACACTGAAGCTTTCTTT. It is translated as CASVLVNTEAFF.

Turning to this clonotype: A far larger clone lies a single base away; this is likely a read error. The chain joins TRBV28 to TRBJ2-1; TRBD2 might be the D (6 bases). The CDR3 is 14 amino acids. Germline V gene sequence: CDR1 MDHEN, CDR2 SYDVKM. V was clipped by 6 bases and J by 10 bases, with 19 bases between them. This CDR3 reads CASRGIAVTYEQFF. CDR3 coding DNA: TGTGCCAGCAGAGGCATAGCGGTTACCTACGAGCAGTTCTTC.

This clonotype has more than one count but fewer than ten. The rearrangement links TRBV9 to TRBJ2-2; 7 bases are a match to TRBD2. Germline V gene sequence: CDR1 SGDLS, CDR2 YYNGEE. Trimming took 2 bases from V and 2 from J; bases not matched to a gene: 3. The CDR3 contains 15 residues. For the CDR3, the DNA is TGTGCCAGCAGCGTTACGGGAGGCAACACCGGGGAGCTGTTTTTT. Its protein product is CASSVTGGNTGELFF.

This clonotype was observed at least ten times. The genes are TRBV13 and TRBJ1-1, with D perhaps matching TRBD1 (5 bases). There are 16 residues in the CDR3. Per germline, CDR1 PRHDT and CDR2 FYEKMQ (reference sequence). V was clipped by 2 bases and J by 2 bases, with 15 bases between them. The DNA of the CDR3 is TGTGCCAGCAGCTTAACCCAGGGACGGACCAACACTGAAGCTTTCTTT. It yields the protein CASSLTQGRTNTEAFF.

Details on this clonotype: This probably arose from a read error, given a far larger clone one base away. V is TRBV6-2 or TRBV6-3 and J is TRBJ2-1; D perhaps matches TRBD1 (5 bases). The CDR3 has 14 amino acids. Trimming left V 6 bases short and J 10 bases short, with 19 bases between. From germline, CDR1 is MNHEY and CDR2 SVGEGT. CDR3 sequence (DNA): TGTGCCAGCAGACGGGCGGACATCCAAGACGAGCAGTTCTTC. It yields the protein CASRRADIQDEQFF.

This clonotype was observed many times. This chain joins TRBV28 and TRBJ1-5; D remains unclear. CDR1 is MDHEN and CDR2 is SYDVKM in the germline V gene. The V and J ends lost 7 bases and 2 bases respectively, with 9 bases between them. The CDR3 runs 13 residues. This CDR3 reads CASKVGGNQPQHF. Written as DNA, the CDR3 is TGTGCCAGCAAAGTCGGGGGCAATCAGCCCCAGCATTTT.

In the case of this clonotype: An end of the junction does not agree with germline; a read error may underlie this. The rearrangement joins TRBV6-5 to TRBJ2-7, with D possibly being TRBD1 or TRBD2 (5 bases each). Germline V lookup: CDR1 MNHEY, CDR2 SVGAGI. This CDR3 comprises 14 residues. CDR3 sequence reads: CASSYGQTDYEQYF. The CDR3, as DNA: TGTGCCAGCAGTTACGGGCAGACAGACTACGAGCAGTATTTC.

The J gene is TRBJ1-1, the V gene TRBV4-1; the match to TRBD1 covers 7 bases. CDR1 MGHRA and CDR2 YSYEKL come from the germline V gene. V shed 6 bases, J shed 2 bases, and the junction held 6 bases outside the gene matches. CDR3 size: 14 residues. The CDR3 region is CASSHRGPNTEAFF. CDR3 nucleotides: TGCGCCAGCAGTCACAGGGGCCCTAACACTGAAGCTTTCTTT.

This chain joins TRBV5-1 and TRBJ2-3; 7 bases agree with TRBD1. Germline-derived CDR1 and CDR2 are SGHRS and YFSETQ. This CDR3 is 15 amino acids long. Germline trimming cut 1 base from V and 1 base from J; bases unmatched to any gene: 3. The DNA for the CDR3 is TGCGCCAGCAGCTTGAGGGGGCAGGGCACAGATACGCAGTATTTT. Protein sequence: CASSLRGQGTDTQYF.

This clonotype was observed at least ten times. The rearrangement joins TRBV28 to TRBJ2-1, with 7 bases aligning to TRBD1. From germline, CDR1 is MDHEN and CDR2 SYDVKM. V trimming: 4 bases; J trimming: 0 bases; junction bases outside the gene matches: 0. The CDR3 length is 14 residues. Here the CDR3 DNA reads TGTGCCAGCAGTTACAGGGGCTCCTACAATGAGCAGTTCTTC. The encoded protein is CASSYRGSYNEQFF.

Only a few counts were recorded for this clonotype. The J gene is TRBJ2-7, the V gene TRBV20-1; 8 nucleotides match TRBD1. J gave up 3 bases and V 6 bases, and 10 bases lay outside the gene matches. This CDR3 comprises 14 residues. Germline loops: CDR1 DFQATT, CDR2 SNEGSKA (reference sequence). The DNA of the CDR3 is TGCAGTGCCCCCCGCCAGGGGGCTGTCTACGAGCAGTACTTC. Its translation is CSAPRQGAVYEQYF.